A single sample is the source of the 27 T cell receptor beta chains below, sequenced in a study of cytomegalovirus exposure and HLA in healthy donors. Libraries were prepared by immunoSEQ multiplex PCR; TCRdb keeps only in-frame clonotypes and omits some of them. The table lists about 110,000 clones, around 90% of them singletons. Material: PBMCs. Source of these receptors: a woman aged 18 to 35 in good health and CMV-seropositive.

The genes are TRBV5-6 and TRBJ2-7; the match to TRBD1 covers 10 bases. Trimming removed 2 bases from V and 4 bases from J; junction bases left unmatched: 9. CDR3 length: 16 residues. Germline lookup yields CDR1 SGHDT and CDR2 YYEEEE. The CDR3 reads CASSFFSGQGKYEQYF. The CDR3 coding sequence is TGTGCCAGCAGCTTTTTTTCGGGACAGGGGAAGTACGAGCAGTACTTC.

The gene calls are TRBV9 and TRBJ1-3; D is perhaps TRBD1 (6 bases). V was clipped by 2 bases and J by 7 bases, with 13 bases between them. CDR1 and CDR2 from the germline V gene are SGDLS and YYNGEE. The CDR3 totals 14 residues. The chain's CDR3 is CASSVSGARNTIYF. Here the CDR3 DNA reads TGTGCCAGCAGCGTGTCAGGGGCCAGGAACACCATATATTTT.

The J gene is TRBJ2-3, the V gene TRBV19; a possible D gene is TRBD2 (7 bases). V was clipped by 6 bases and J by 0 bases, with 16 bases between them. Germline-derived CDR1 and CDR2 are LNHDA and SQIVND (reference sequence). This CDR3 spans 16 amino acids. In DNA form, the CDR3 reads TGTGCCAGTAGCATGGGCGGGGGCCTGAGCACAGATACGCAGTATTTT. Encoded protein: CASSMGGGLSTDTQYF.

This clone is deemed medium-sized. The V gene is TRBV7-8, the J gene TRBJ1-5; tentatively, D is TRBD1 (6 bases). Germline V gives CDR1 SGHVS, CDR2 FQNEAQ. The CDR3 is 15 amino acids. The germline V and J ends were trimmed by 1 base and 5 bases, with 12 bases remaining between them. DNA for the CDR3: TGTGCCAGCAGCTTAGTACAGGGCCCCTATCAGCCCCAGCATTTT. Translating it yields CASSLVQGPYQPQHF.

V usage is TRBV11-2 and J usage is TRBJ1-2, with 7 bases that match TRBD1. The CDR3 sequence is 18 residues long. The junction had 15 bases not matched to a gene; V was cut back by 1 base and J by 4 bases. Germline assignment: CDR1 SGHAT and CDR2 FQNNGV. The CDR3 region has the DNA TGTGCCAGCAGCTTAGGATACCAGAGGGGGCAGCTGTTCTATGGCTACACCTTC. Amino acids: CASSLGYQRGQLFYGYTF.

The chain combines TRBV29-1 with TRBJ1-2; D is perhaps TRBD1 (5 bases). The CDR3 consists of 12 residues. V was shortened by 6 bases and J by 2 bases, with 10 bases between the two germline ends. Per the germline V gene, CDR1 is SQVTM and CDR2 is ANQGSEA. The CDR3 here is CSVSTENYGYTF. CDR3 coding DNA: TGCAGCGTATCGACAGAGAACTATGGCTACACCTTC.

The chain recombines TRBV11-2 with TRBJ2-7; 9 nucleotides match TRBD1. CDR3 size: 15 residues. Germline V gene sequence: CDR1 SGHAT, CDR2 FQNNGV. With 7 bases clipped from V and 4 bases from J, the junction kept 11 bases outside the gene matches. CDR3 amino acids: CASTWGTGRTYEQYF. CDR3 sequence (DNA): TGTGCCAGCACCTGGGGGACAGGGAGAACGTACGAGCAGTACTTC.

The rearrangement uses TRBV6-6 and TRBJ1-2, with TRBD1 matching over 9 bases. The ends lost 5 bases at V and 1 base at J; junction bases unmatched: 5. Germline assignment: CDR1 MNHNY and CDR2 SVGAGI (reference sequence). The CDR3 extends over 15 amino acids. This CDR3 reads CASSETGGDNYGYTF. CDR3 sequence (DNA): TGTGCCAGCAGTGAGACAGGGGGAGATAACTATGGCTACACCTTC.

This chain joins TRBV11-3 and TRBJ2-2; possibly TRBD2 for D (5 bases). The CDR3 has 14 residues. Germline CDR1 and CDR2: SGHNT and YENEEA. V lost 5 bases to trimming and J lost 6 bases, with 13 bases between them. The CDR3 region has the DNA TGTGCCAGCAGCCCAGACGGGGTTCCCGGGGAGCTGTTTTTT. Translated, it gives CASSPDGVPGELFF.

This clone was seen only once. The chain combines TRBV14 with TRBJ1-2; tentatively, D is TRBD1 (5 bases). The V end was cut by 1 base, the J end by 7 bases, with 10 bases between. Germline V CDR1 and CDR2: SGHDN, FVKESK. The CDR3 runs 13 residues. The CDR3, as DNA: TGTGCCAGCAGCCAAGGGCGGGGACGTGGCTACACCTTC. Its protein product is CASSQGRGRGYTF.

This sequence joins TRBV7-8 and TRBJ2-2; 7 bases map to TRBD1. CDR3 length: 17 residues. Germline CDR1 SGHVS, CDR2 FQNEAQ. Trimming at V came to 1 base and at J to 5 bases, leaving 10 bases not matched to a gene. The CDR3 protein is CASSLVRAQTGTGELFF. The DNA of the CDR3 is TGTGCCAGCAGCTTAGTCAGGGCCCAGACAGGGACCGGGGAGCTGTTTTTT.

V usage is TRBV27 and J usage is TRBJ2-2; tentative D call: TRBD1 (6 bases). Germline V gene sequence: CDR1 MNHEY, CDR2 SMNVEV (reference sequence). The CDR3 sequence is 16 residues long. V was pared by 0 bases and J by 7 bases, with 15 bases between. As DNA, the CDR3 is TGTGCCAGCAGTTTATCTGGGACACCGATTGGCGGGGAGCTGTTTTTT. This sequence encodes CASSLSGTPIGGELFF.

As DNA, the CDR3 is TGTGCCAGCAGTTGGGGGGTGGGGAATGAGCAGTTCTTC. This translates into CASSWGVGNEQFF. The chain recombines TRBV27 with TRBJ2-1, with a tentative D call TRBD2 (6 bases). Trimming took 4 bases from V and 7 from J, leaving 11 bases between them. The CDR3 covers 13 residues. Germline CDR1 MNHEY, CDR2 SMNVEV (reference sequence).

This chain joins TRBV7-2 and TRBJ1-2; TRBD1 matches at 7 bases. CDR3 length: 16 amino acids. Germline V gene lookup returns CDR1 SGHTA and CDR2 FQGNSA. The junction had 10 bases not matched to a gene; V was cut back by 5 bases and J by 1 base. The CDR3 DNA follows: TGTGCCAGCAGCCAAGACAGGGCGGTAGTTAACTATGGCTACACCTTC. Translated: CASSQDRAVVNYGYTF.

The chain has TRBV9 and TRBJ2-1; 8 positions match TRBD2. CDR1 SGDLS and CDR2 YYNGEE come from the germline V gene. The CDR3 contains 15 residues. Trimming took 3 bases from V and 6 from J; bases not matched to a gene: 8. In DNA, the CDR3 is TGTGCCAGCAGCGCATCCGGGACTAGGACCAATGAGCAGTTCTTC. Translated: CASSASGTRTNEQFF.

This chain joins TRBV4-1 and TRBJ1-6; TRBD1 aligns across 7 bases. The V and J ends lost 0 bases and 4 bases, in that order; junction bases with no gene match: 3. CDR1 and CDR2 from the germline V gene are MGHRA and YSYEKL. The CDR3 is made up of 16 amino acids. DNA for the CDR3: TGCGCCAGCAGCCAAGATCCACAGGGGTATAATTCACCCCTCCACTTT. It translates to CASSQDPQGYNSPLHF.

The gene calls are TRBV27 and TRBJ2-6; D is unresolved. CDR3 length equals 15 residues. The germline CDR1 and CDR2 sequences are MNHEY and SMNVEV (reference sequence). Trimming shortened V by 3 bases and J by 0 bases, and 6 bases separated the two germline ends. CDR3: CASSFSSSGANVLTF. The DNA for the CDR3 is TGTGCCAGCAGTTTTAGTTCCTCTGGGGCCAACGTCCTGACTTTC.

DNA of the CDR3: TGTGCCAGCTCCCGGGACAGCCTCCCCGATACGCAGTATTTT. Protein sequence: CASSRDSLPDTQYF. V gene TRBV27 combines with J gene TRBJ2-3; 7 positions match TRBD1. The V gene's germline CDR1 is MNHEY and CDR2 SMNVEV (reference sequence). This CDR3 has 14 residues. J lost 6 bases, V lost 8 bases, and 11 bases had no gene match.

This clone has a single count. Other DNA sequences within the sample encode an identical CDR3. This chain uses TRBV28 with TRBJ2-7; TRBD2 aligns across 14 bases. The germline CDR1 and CDR2 sequences are MDHEN and SYDVKM. The CDR3 runs to 15 residues. The ends lost 6 bases at V and 3 bases at J; junction bases unmatched: 4. The CDR3 DNA reads TGTGCCAGCAGCCCGACTAGCGGGGGGGTCTACGAGCAGTACTTC. Its protein product is CASSPTSGGVYEQYF.

The V gene is TRBV6-6, the J gene TRBJ1-4; D uncertain. Trimming removed 4 bases from V and 2 bases from J, with 5 bases in between. Germline lookup yields CDR1 MNHNY and CDR2 SVGAGI (reference sequence). The CDR3 sequence is 13 residues long. The chain's CDR3 is CASSSRTNEKLFF. Here the CDR3 DNA reads TGTGCCAGCAGTTCCCGGACTAATGAAAAACTGTTTTTT.

This sequence joins TRBV4-2 and TRBJ2-5, with 10 bases aligning to TRBD2. Trimming took 0 bases from V and 4 from J; bases not matched to a gene: 8. Germline assignment: CDR1 LGHNA and CDR2 YNFKEQ. The CDR3 is made up of 17 amino acids. In DNA, the CDR3 is TGTGCCAGCAGCCAAGATGCTAGCGGGGGTTTTAGAGAGACCCAGTACTTC. This codes for CASSQDASGGFRETQYF.

This rearrangement joins TRBV27 to TRBJ1-4; D unclear. The ends were cut back, 2 bases at V and 5 bases at J, with 21 bases in the middle. The length of the CDR3 is 18 residues. The V gene's germline CDR1 is MNHEY and CDR2 SMNVEV (reference sequence). DNA of the CDR3: TGTGCCAGCAGTTTAAAAGGTGGGCTGGGAGGTGAGAATGAAAAACTGTTTTTT. Protein: CASSLKGGLGGENEKLFF.

J is TRBJ2-5 and V is TRBV2; D may be TRBD2 (6 bases). V lost 8 bases to trimming and J lost 5 bases, with 12 bases between them. The CDR3 consists of 12 residues. Germline-derived CDR1 and CDR2 are SNHLY and FYNNEI. As DNA, the CDR3 is TGTGCCAGCCAAAAGGCGGGGGAGACCCAGTACTTC. Translation: CASQKAGETQYF.

The chain joins TRBV5-1 to TRBJ2-6; 9 bases agree with TRBD1. The CDR3 spans 18 residues. Trimming at V came to 4 bases and at J to 0 bases, leaving 8 bases not matched to a gene. The germline V gene has CDR1 SGHRS and CDR2 YFSETQ. The CDR3 DNA reads as TGCGCCAGCAGCCCAAAGACAGGGGGGAACTCTGGGGCCAACGTCCTGACTTTC. Its translation: CASSPKTGGNSGANVLTF.

V is TRBV19 and J is TRBJ1-5; the D gene is possibly TRBD1 (6 bases). CDR3 size: 16 residues. Germline values: CDR1 LNHDA, CDR2 SQIVND (reference sequence). With 3 bases removed from V and 0 bases from J, the gap between germline ends came to 12 bases. The CDR3 is CASSMGAADSNQPQHF. In DNA form, the CDR3 reads TGTGCCAGTAGTATGGGGGCAGCCGATAGCAATCAGCCCCAGCATTTT.

The chain uses TRBV9 and TRBJ1-2; no reliable D call. Germline CDR1 is SGDLS and CDR2 is YYNGEE. Trimming removed 3 bases at V and 14 bases at J, with 14 bases between. There are 11 residues in the CDR3. As DNA, the CDR3 is TGTGCCAGCAGCGCGGCGGGCAGAAAAACCTTC. This codes for CASSAAGRKTF.

The chain carries TRBV11-2 and TRBJ1-4; D perhaps matches TRBD1 (5 bases). The CDR3 has 15 amino acids. Trimming stripped 5 bases from V and 3 bases from J, with 13 bases between. Germline CDR1 SGHAT, CDR2 FQNNGV. The DNA for the CDR3 is TGTGCCAGCAGCCCCTGGGGCAGACCTAATGAAAAACTGTTTTTT. This codes for CASSPWGRPNEKLFF. The variable domain in full, with the rest retrieved from reference TRBV11-2 and TRBJ1-4, is EAGVAQSPRYKIIEKRQSVAFWCNPISGHATLYWYQQILGQGPKLLIQFQNNGVVDDSQLPKDRFSAERLKGVDSTLKIQPAKLEDSAVYLCASSPWGRPNEKLFFGSGTQLSVL.